The entry below gives a single T cell receptor (beta chain) sequence along with its context. The data are from a study of blood T cell repertoires in COVID-19. As handled by the study authors: Nucleated cell counts were estimated from reference gene primer amplification. Sequencing was performed with immunoSEQ multiplex PCR; in TCRdb, only in-frame clones are kept and a portion is missing. The V and J calls and the clone size are those of that table, but D and trimming were determined from the DNA. The sample lists about 180,000 clones, around 83% occurring once. Seattle researchers signed up patients amid active infection and tracked them longitudinally. Germline lookup yields CDR1 SGHTA and CDR2 FQGNSA. The CDR3 totals 15 residues. The germline V and J ends were trimmed by 1 base and 7 bases, with 16 bases remaining between them.

The TCR sequence derives from a woman aged 70 to 79 with COVID-19, enrolled during active disease. The genes are TRBV7-2 and TRBJ1-2, with D unclear. The sequenced sample was peripheral blood. CDR3 coding DNA: TGTGCCAGCAGCTTAGTAACGAGGGCGGGTGGTGGCTACACCTTC. Encoded protein: CASSLVTRAGGGYTF.